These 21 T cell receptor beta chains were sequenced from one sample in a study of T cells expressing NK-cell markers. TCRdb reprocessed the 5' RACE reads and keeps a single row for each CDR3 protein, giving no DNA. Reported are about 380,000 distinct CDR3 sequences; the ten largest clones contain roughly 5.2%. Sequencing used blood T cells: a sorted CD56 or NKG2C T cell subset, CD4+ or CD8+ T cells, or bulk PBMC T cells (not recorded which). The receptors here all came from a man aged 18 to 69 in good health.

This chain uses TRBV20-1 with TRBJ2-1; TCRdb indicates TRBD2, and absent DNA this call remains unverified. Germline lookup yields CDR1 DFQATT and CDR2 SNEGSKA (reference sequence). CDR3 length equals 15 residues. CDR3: CSARGRGSGAYEQFF.

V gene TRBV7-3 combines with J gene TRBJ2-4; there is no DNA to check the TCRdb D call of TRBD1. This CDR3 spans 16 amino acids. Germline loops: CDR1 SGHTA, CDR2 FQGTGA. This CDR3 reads CASSPRPGAAKNIQYF.

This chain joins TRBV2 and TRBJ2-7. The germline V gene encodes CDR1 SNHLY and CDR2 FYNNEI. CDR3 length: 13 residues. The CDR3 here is CASSTDRSYEQYF.

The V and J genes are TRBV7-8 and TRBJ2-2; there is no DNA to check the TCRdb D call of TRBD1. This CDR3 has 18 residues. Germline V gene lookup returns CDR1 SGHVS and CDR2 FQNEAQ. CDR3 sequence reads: CASSLRLAGAMNTGELFF.

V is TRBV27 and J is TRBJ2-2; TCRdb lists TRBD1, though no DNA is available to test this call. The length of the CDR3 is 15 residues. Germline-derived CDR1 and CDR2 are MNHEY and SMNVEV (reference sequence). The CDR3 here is CVAGTGGRSTGELFF.

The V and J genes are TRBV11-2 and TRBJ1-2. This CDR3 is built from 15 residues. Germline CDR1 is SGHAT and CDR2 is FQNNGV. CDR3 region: CASSFQGGGNYGYTF.

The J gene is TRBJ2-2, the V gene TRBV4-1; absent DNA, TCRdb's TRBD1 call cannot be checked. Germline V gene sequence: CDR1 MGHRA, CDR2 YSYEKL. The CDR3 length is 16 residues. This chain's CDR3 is CASSFRGQENTGELFF.

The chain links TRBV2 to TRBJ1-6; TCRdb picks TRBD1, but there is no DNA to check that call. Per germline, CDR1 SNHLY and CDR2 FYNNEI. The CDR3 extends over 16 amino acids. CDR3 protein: CASSNREIAYNSPLHF.

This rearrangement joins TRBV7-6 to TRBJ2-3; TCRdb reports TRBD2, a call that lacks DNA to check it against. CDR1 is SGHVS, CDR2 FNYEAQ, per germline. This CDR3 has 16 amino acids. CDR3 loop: CASSLGVGGATDTQYF.

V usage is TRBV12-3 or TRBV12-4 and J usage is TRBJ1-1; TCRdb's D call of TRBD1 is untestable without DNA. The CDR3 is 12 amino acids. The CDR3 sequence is CASSFRGTEAFF.

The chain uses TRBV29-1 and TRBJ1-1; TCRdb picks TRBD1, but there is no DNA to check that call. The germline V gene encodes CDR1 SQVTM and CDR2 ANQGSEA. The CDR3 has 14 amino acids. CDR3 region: CSGRVTGVAPEAFF.

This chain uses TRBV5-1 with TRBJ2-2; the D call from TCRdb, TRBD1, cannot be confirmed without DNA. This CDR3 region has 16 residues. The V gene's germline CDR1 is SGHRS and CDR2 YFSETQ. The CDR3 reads CASSLRTGGNTGELFF.

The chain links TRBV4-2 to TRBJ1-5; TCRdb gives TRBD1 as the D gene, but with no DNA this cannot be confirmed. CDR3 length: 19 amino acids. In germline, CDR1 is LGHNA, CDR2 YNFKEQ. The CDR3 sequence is CASSQEYILTGLSNQPQHF.

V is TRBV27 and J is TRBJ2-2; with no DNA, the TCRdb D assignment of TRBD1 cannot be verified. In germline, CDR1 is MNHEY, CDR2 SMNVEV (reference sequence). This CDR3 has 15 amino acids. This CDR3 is CASSFSGAYTGELFF.

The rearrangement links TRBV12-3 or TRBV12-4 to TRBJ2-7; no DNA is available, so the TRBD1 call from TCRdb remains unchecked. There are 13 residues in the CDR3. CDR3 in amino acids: CASTVGPSYEQYF.

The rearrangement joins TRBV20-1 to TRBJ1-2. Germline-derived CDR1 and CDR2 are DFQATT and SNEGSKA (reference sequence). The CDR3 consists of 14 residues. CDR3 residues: CSAPTDSTSYGYTF.

Here the CDR3 reads CASGITRNTGELFF. This chain uses TRBV28 with TRBJ2-2. CDR3 length equals 14 residues. Germline V gene sequence: CDR1 MDHEN, CDR2 SYDVKM.

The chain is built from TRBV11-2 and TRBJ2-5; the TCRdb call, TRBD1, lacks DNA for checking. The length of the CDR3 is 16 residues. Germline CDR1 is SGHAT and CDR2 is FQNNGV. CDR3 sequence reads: CASSLNPGTVQETQYF.

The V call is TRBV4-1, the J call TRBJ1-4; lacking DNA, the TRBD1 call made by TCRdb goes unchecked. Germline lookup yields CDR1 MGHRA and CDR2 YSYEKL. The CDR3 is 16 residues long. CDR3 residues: CASSQPPGRTNEKLFF.

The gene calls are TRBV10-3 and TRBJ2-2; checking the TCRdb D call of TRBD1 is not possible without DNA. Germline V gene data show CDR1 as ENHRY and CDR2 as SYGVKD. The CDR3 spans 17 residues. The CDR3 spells CANRPNTASGVTGELFF.

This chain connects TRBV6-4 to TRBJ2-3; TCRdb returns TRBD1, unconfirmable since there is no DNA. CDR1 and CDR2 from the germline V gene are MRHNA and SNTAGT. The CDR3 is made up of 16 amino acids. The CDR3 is CASSLLPSGGADTQYF.